Shown below are 20 T cell receptor beta chains from a single sample sequenced in a study of blood T cells in healthy people across ages. The second PCR ran 7 to 11 cycles with a sample-barcoded 5' primer and J-beta primers. MiXCR, run by TCRdb on the 5' RACE reads, gives a single entry per CDR3 protein. This sample has just under 750,000 distinct CDR3 sequences; about 20% occur once, and the top ten carry around a fifth. The source material was blood. The source of these receptors is a man in his sixties or seventies in good health.

The chain couples TRBV14 to TRBJ2-5, with 9 positions matching TRBD1. The length of the CDR3 is 16 residues. Germline assignment: CDR1 SGHDN and CDR2 FVKESK. The J segment lost 1 base and the V segment lost 1 base, leaving 4 bases of the junction unmatched. The CDR3 reads CASSQGQGVFQETQYF. Written as DNA, the CDR3 is TGTGCCAGCAGCCAAGGACAGGGGGTCTTCCAAGAGACCCAGTACTTC.

The rearrangement uses TRBV3-1 and TRBJ1-1, with a weak D call TRBD1 (5 bases). Germline V gene lookup returns CDR1 LGHDT and CDR2 YNNKEL (reference sequence). Trimming stripped 0 bases from V and 0 bases from J, with 11 bases between. The CDR3 runs 16 residues. The chain's CDR3 is CASSQDRGRMNTEAFF. CDR3 DNA sequence: TGTGCCAGCAGCCAAGATAGGGGCAGGATGAACACTGAAGCTTTCTTT.

In the case of this clonotype: Compared with germline, one end of the junction differs, possibly owing to a read error. This chain connects TRBV6-6 to TRBJ1-4; D is unclear. There are 14 residues in the CDR3. Germline V lookup: CDR1 MNHNY, CDR2 SVGAGI (reference sequence). The CDR3 protein is CASSSRSTNEKLFF. DNA for the CDR3: TGTGCCAGCAGTTCTAGATCAACTAACGAAAAACTGTTTTTT.

Only a few counts were recorded for this clonotype. The rearrangement links TRBV3-1 to TRBJ1-1; no clear D gene. Germline V lookup: CDR1 LGHDT, CDR2 YNNKEL (reference sequence). This CDR3 region has 15 residues. V was shortened by 1 base and J by 6 bases, with 15 bases between the two germline ends. This CDR3 reads CASSQVTGFYPEAFF. As DNA, the CDR3 is TGTGCCAGCAGCCAAGTAACGGGATTTTACCCTGAAGCTTTCTTT.

The J gene is TRBJ1-5, the V gene TRBV12-3 or TRBV12-4; 8 bases line up with TRBD1. CDR3 size: 14 residues. Trimming took 8 bases from V and 5 from J; bases not matched to a gene: 8. The CDR3 bases are TGTGCCAGCGGACAGGGTCTGGGCGATCAGCCCCAGCATTTT. It is translated as CASGQGLGDQPQHF.

A few counts support this clonotype. The chain carries TRBV4-2 and TRBJ2-7; D remains unclear. CDR1 is LGHNA, CDR2 YNFKEQ, per germline. This CDR3 has 14 amino acids. Between the trimmed V and J ends, which lost 0 bases and 2 bases, there was a span of 8 bases. CDR3 in amino acids: CASSQDKTAYEQYF. The CDR3 coding sequence is TGTGCCAGCAGCCAAGATAAAACCGCCTACGAGCAGTACTTC.

The chain carries TRBV10-2 and TRBJ1-2; a possible D gene is TRBD1 (6 bases). Germline-derived CDR1 and CDR2 are WSHSY and SAAADI. The V and J ends lost 5 bases and 5 bases respectively, with 12 bases between them. The CDR3 totals 13 residues. The CDR3 sequence is CASSTGRRYGYTF. The CDR3 DNA follows: TGCGCCAGCAGTACAGGGCGCCGATATGGCTACACCTTC.

V usage is TRBV25-1 and J usage is TRBJ2-7; D remains unclear. Trimming took 3 bases from V and 0 from J, leaving 12 bases between them. From germline, CDR1 is MGHDK and CDR2 SYGVNS. The CDR3 contains 15 residues. The CDR3 nucleotides read TGTGCCAGCAGTGATTTTACGGGCAGCTCCTACGAGCAGTACTTC. Encoded protein: CASSDFTGSSYEQYF.

This clonotype appeared a few times. The V and J genes are TRBV15 and TRBJ2-3, with D tentatively TRBD1 (6 bases). The CDR3 spans 13 residues. Germline lookup yields CDR1 LNHNV and CDR2 YYDKDF (reference sequence). Trimming cost V 0 bases and J 7 bases, with 8 bases left between them. The CDR3 DNA reads TGTGCCACCAGCAGAGATCGGGACAATACGCAGTATTTT. Amino acids: CATSRDRDNTQYF.

In this sample, this clonotype turned up a few times. The rearrangement uses TRBV6-6 and TRBJ2-3; TRBD2 matches 7 bases. The J segment lost 6 bases and the V segment lost 5 bases, leaving 11 bases of the junction unmatched. The CDR3 totals 15 residues. The germline V gene has CDR1 MNHNY and CDR2 SVGAGI (reference sequence). CDR3 sequence reads: CASSKNSGPGDTQYF. CDR3 nucleotides: TGTGCCAGCAGTAAGAATAGCGGGCCGGGGGATACGCAGTATTTT.

The chain couples TRBV12-3 or TRBV12-4 to TRBJ1-2, with 9 bases aligning to TRBD1. V shed 4 bases, J shed 7 bases, and the junction held 13 bases outside the gene matches. The CDR3 is 16 amino acids. CDR3 amino acids: CASSSGTGKRLGGYTF. The CDR3 bases are TGTGCCAGCAGTTCCGGGACAGGGAAACGTTTGGGTGGCTACACCTTC.

The chain joins TRBV5-1 to TRBJ2-3; no definite D call. V was shortened by 5 bases and J by 6 bases, with 13 bases between the two germline ends. Germline V CDR1 and CDR2: SGHRS, YFSETQ. This CDR3 comprises 13 residues. CDR3 region: CASSRAPRDTQYF. The DNA for the CDR3 is TGCGCCAGCAGTCGGGCGCCTAGGGATACGCAGTATTTT. Filled out from reference TRBV5-1 and TRBJ2-3, the complete variable domain reads KAGVTQTPRYLIKTRGQQVTLSCSPISGHRSVSWYQQTPGQGLQFLFEYFSETQRNKGNFPGRFSGRQFSNSRSEMNVSTLELGDSALYLCASSRAPRDTQYFGPGTRLTVL.

This rearrangement joins TRBV12-3 or TRBV12-4 to TRBJ1-1, with 7 bases matching TRBD1. Germline trimming cut 6 bases from V and 4 bases from J; bases unmatched to any gene: 5. The length of the CDR3 is 13 residues. CDR3 DNA sequence: TGTGCCAGCAGCAGGGGGTATGGCACTGAAGCTTTCTTT. Protein: CASSRGYGTEAFF.

In this sample, this clonotype turned up a few times. The V call is TRBV12-3 or TRBV12-4, the J call TRBJ2-1, with D unclear. This CDR3 region has 12 residues. Trimming stripped 2 bases from V and 10 bases from J, with 9 bases between. As DNA, the CDR3 is TGTGCCAGCAGTTTACCTGGATGGGAGCAGTTCTTC. Translation gives CASSLPGWEQFF.

This clonotype was counted between two and nine times. The chain carries TRBV20-1 and TRBJ2-1; D gene ambiguous. Between the trimmed V and J ends, which lost 0 bases and 5 bases, there was a span of 8 bases. CDR1 and CDR2 (germline): DFQATT, SNEGSKA (reference sequence). This CDR3 is 13 amino acids long. The CDR3 is CSARDLPNNEQFF. The CDR3 DNA sequence: TGCAGTGCTAGAGATCTGCCAAACAATGAGCAGTTCTTC.

This clonotype came up a few times. The rearrangement uses TRBV4-2 and TRBJ2-5, with D possibly matching TRBD2 (6 bases). This CDR3 spans 14 amino acids. V was trimmed by 0 bases and J by 9 bases, leaving 14 bases between them. Germline CDR1 and CDR2: LGHNA and YNFKEQ. CDR3 DNA: TGTGCCAGCAGCCAAGAGCCTTTGACGGGGGCCCAGTACTTC. Its translation: CASSQEPLTGAQYF.

This clonotype was counted ten times or more. This rearrangement joins TRBV5-1 to TRBJ1-2, with D perhaps TRBD1 (6 bases). This CDR3 has 13 amino acids. The V gene's germline CDR1 is SGHRS and CDR2 YFSETQ. The V end lost 0 bases, the J end lost 7 bases, and 10 bases lay between the germline ends. The CDR3 sequence is CASSLGQVGGYTF. CDR3 sequence (DNA): TGCGCCAGCAGCTTGGGACAGGTCGGTGGCTACACCTTC.

The chain employs TRBV7-9 and TRBJ2-5, with 7 bases identical to TRBD2. The DNA end lines up better with TRBJ2-7; the J call may be wrong. The CDR3 covers 14 residues. Germline V gene sequence: CDR1 SEHNR, CDR2 FQNEAQ (reference sequence). The CDR3: CASSLGTSYREQYF. Written as DNA, the CDR3 is TGTGCCAGCAGCTTAGGGACTAGTTATCGCGAGCAGTACTTC.

There are a few counts of this clonotype. V usage is TRBV20-1 and J usage is TRBJ2-2, with D possibly being TRBD1 (6 bases). V was trimmed by 0 bases and J by 3 bases, leaving 11 bases between them. CDR1 is DFQATT, CDR2 SNEGSKA, per germline (reference sequence). CDR3 size: 15 residues. The DNA for the CDR3 is TGCAGTGCTAGAGAAGGGACAAGCTACACCGGGGAGCTGTTTTTT. Translating gives CSAREGTSYTGELFF.

The J gene is TRBJ1-4, the V gene TRBV10-1, with unresolved D. This CDR3 is 13 amino acids long. V was shortened by 5 bases and J by 8 bases, with 12 bases between the two germline ends. CDR1 and CDR2 from the germline V gene are WNHNN and SYGVQD (reference sequence). CDR3 sequence (DNA): TGCGCCAGCAGTCGCCGGACGGGGGAAAAACTGTTTTTT. It yields the protein CASSRRTGEKLFF.